This T cell receptor beta chain was documented in a study of cytomegalovirus exposure and HLA in healthy donors. The junction had 10 bases not matched to a gene; V was cut back by 5 bases and J by 1 base. The CDR3 length is 18 residues. Germline assignment: CDR1 LNHDA and CDR2 SQIVND (reference sequence). Primers included in the PCR were 60 Vbeta and 13 Jbeta primers. The method was immunoSEQ multiplex PCR; TCRdb's version includes in-frame clones alone and lacks a portion of them. The table lists about 89,000 clones, roughly 85% of them singletons, with over 7% in the top ten. This chain links TRBV19 with TRBJ2-6; 8 positions match TRBD1. Sequenced: PBMCs. The clonotype was recovered from a man aged 40-49 years in good health and CMV-seropositive. The CDR3 DNA reads TGTGCCAGTAGTGTCGGGGGCAGGGGGCGGTCTGGGGCCAACGTCCTGACTTTC. It encodes CASSVGGRGRSGANVLTF.